This T cell receptor beta chain derives from a study of regulatory dendritic cells for organ transplantation. Data came from immunoSEQ multiplex PCR; TCRdb stores just in-frame clones and leaves some out. The sample comprises about 12,000 clones, over 85% of which are singletons, and 0.22% rests with the top ten. Remarks on this clone: The target antigen is unknown.

The CDR3 consists of 14 residues. V lost 7 bases and J lost 0, with 11 bases in between. CFSE-labeled sorted T cells met regulatory or mature dendritic cells for 4 to 6 days. Naive CD45RA+ and memory CD45RO+ CD4+ or CD8+ T cells were FACS-sorted. V gene TRBV5-3 combines with J gene TRBJ2-4; D might be TRBD1 (5 bases). TRBV5-3 belongs to the ORF category, with a function that is uncertain. This TCR derives from a human donor in good health. Material for sequencing was naive CD8+ T cells from blood cultured with regulatory dendritic cells. Subset defined: CD45RA+ naive T cells. The chain's CDR3 is CARPTASAKNIQYF. DNA of the CDR3: TGTGCCAGACCGACAGCCTCAGCCAAAAACATTCAGTACTTC.